A selection of T cell receptor beta chains follows, all from one sample in a study of blood T cell repertoires in COVID-19. The data were produced by immunoSEQ multiplex PCR, yet TCRdb's version contains in-frame clones alone and is incomplete. The profile shows some 110,000 clones, approximately 87% of them singletons. The sequencing input was peripheral blood. These receptors came from a man in his fifties with acute or convalescent COVID-19. Each CDR3 is given with its conserved first and last residue. The D gene is left open where the match is weak. Not every row has a clone size; where given, it reads once, few, many or a size class.

>TRBV5-1|.|.|TRBJ2-3
TGCGCCAGCAGCTTGGCCGAGGGATTCACAGATACGCAGTATTTT
CASSLAEGFTDTQYF
>TRBV25-1|.|once|TRBJ2-2
TGTGCCAGCAGTGAACATGGAGGGGTCACCGGGGAGCTGTTTTTT
CASSEHGGVTGELFF
>TRBV7-8|.|.|TRBJ2-7
TGTGCCAGCAGCTTAGCGCTCACGGCGGGTTACGAGCAGTACTTC
CASSLALTAGYEQYF
>TRBV7-9|.|.|TRBJ1-5
TGTGCCAGCAGCTTTGACAGTTATCAGCCCCAGCATTTT
CASSFDSYQPQHF
>TRBV5-1|.|many|TRBJ1-3
TGCGCCAGCTGCCCTGAGACAGGAAACACCATATATTTT
CASCPETGNTIYF
>TRBV12-3/TRBV12-4|.|few|TRBJ2-2
TGTGCCAGCAGTTTCGACTTGAGCGGGGAGCTGTTTTTT
CASSFDLSGELFF
>TRBV5-1|.|.|TRBJ2-2
TGCGCCAGCAGCGACGGACAGAACACCGGGGAGCTGTTTTTT
CASSDGQNTGELFF
>TRBV4-1|.|.|TRBJ2-2
TGCGCCAGCAGCCAAGCCCCTTCCACCGGGGAGCTGTTTTTT
CASSQAPSTGELFF
>TRBV5-1|TRBD1|.|TRBJ2-1
TGCGCCAGCAGCTTGGAGGGGGCGACCTACAATGAGCAGTTCTTC
CASSLEGATYNEQFF
>TRBV7-9|TRBD2|.|TRBJ2-7
TGTGCCAGCAGCCTCGGGCGGCTAGCGGGAGGGTTCTCCCCCTACGAGCAGTACTTC
CASSLGRLAGGFSPYEQYF
>TRBV6-1|TRBD2|.|TRBJ2-2
TGTGCCAGCAGTGCCCTGATACTAGCGGGTACGAACACCGGGGAGCTGTTTTTT
CASSALILAGTNTGELFF
>TRBV3-1/TRBV3-2|TRBD1|.|TRBJ2-1
TGTGCCAGCAGCCCTCTAAGTGGACAGGGACGTCATGAGCAGTTCTTC
CASSPLSGQGRHEQFF
>TRBV24-1|TRBD1|.|TRBJ2-7
TGTGCCACCAGTGCCCAGGGGGCCTCCTACGAGCAGTACTTC
CATSAQGASYEQYF
>TRBV6-5|TRBD1|once|TRBJ2-2
TGTGCCAGCAGTAGGACAGGGGGCATCGGGGAGCTGTTTTTT
CASSRTGGIGELFF
>TRBV11-2|.|.|TRBJ2-7
TGTGCCAGCAGCTTTTTTGGGGGCCACGAGCAGTACTTC
CASSFFGGHEQYF
>TRBV6-6|.|.|TRBJ2-2
TGTGCCAGCAGTCCGACAACCGGGGAGCTGTTTTTT
CASSPTTGELFF
>TRBV28|.|.|TRBJ1-5
TGTGCCAGCAGTCAAGACAGGCTCAATCAGCCCCAGCATTTT
CASSQDRLNQPQHF
>TRBV24-1|TRBD1|.|TRBJ2-5
TGTGCCACCAGTGATTTTACAGGGGGCAAAGCCCAGTACTTC
CATSDFTGGKAQYF
>TRBV27|TRBD2|.|TRBJ2-1
TGTGCCAGCAGTTTCGGACTAGTAAATGAGCAGTTCTTC
CASSFGLVNEQFF
>TRBV23-1|.|.|TRBJ1-1
TGCGCCAGCAGTCAATCGGGGGGAATGAACACTGAAGCTTTCTTT
CASSQSGGMNTEAFF
>TRBV9|.|.|TRBJ1-1
TGTGCCAGCTGCGCCGGTCAGAACACTGAAGCTTTCTTT
CASCAGQNTEAFF
>TRBV24-1|TRBD2|.|TRBJ2-1
TGTGCCACCAGCGCAAGCGGGAGTAAATACAATGAGCAGTTCTTC
CATSASGSKYNEQFF
>TRBV25-1|TRBD1|.|TRBJ2-5
TGTGCCAGCAGTGATAGAGGACAGGGCCTTCAAGAGACCCAGTACTTC
CASSDRGQGLQETQYF
>TRBV19|TRBD1|once|TRBJ1-3
TGTGCCAGTAGAACAGGGGCCAGGCTATCTGGAAACACCATATATTTT
CASRTGARLSGNTIYF
>TRBV5-1|.|.|TRBJ2-7
TGCGCCAGCAGCTTGGCGGTGGGCACCACCTACGAGCAGTACTTC
CASSLAVGTTYEQYF
>TRBV5-1|.|.|TRBJ1-1
TGCGCCAGCAGCACGGAACGGGGAAGGAACACTGAAGCTTTCTTT
CASSTERGRNTEAFF
>TRBV28|TRBD1|.|TRBJ2-5
TGTGCCAGCAGTTCGGACAGGAGAGAGACCCAGTACTTC
CASSSDRRETQYF
>TRBV12-2|.|.|TRBJ2-2
TGTGCAAGTCGCTTACGCTTCGACAGGGGGCGCAGTATAACCGGGGAGCTGTTTTTT
CASRLRFDRGRSITGELFF
>TRBV9|.|.|TRBJ2-5
TGTGCCAGCAGCACCGTTCCCAGCGGAGAGACCCAGTACTTC
CASSTVPSGETQYF
>TRBV9|TRBD2|.|TRBJ2-5
TGTGCCAGCAGCGTGGGAACTAGCGGAGGCCCGAAGACCCAGTACTTC
CASSVGTSGGPKTQYF
>TRBV5-1|TRBD1|.|TRBJ2-6
TGCGCCAGCAGCACCTTAGACAGGGTTGGGGCCAACGTCCTGACTTTC
CASSTLDRVGANVLTF
>TRBV5-6|.|.|TRBJ1-1
TGTGCCAGCAGCTATGGGCAGAACACTGAAGCTTTCTTT
CASSYGQNTEAFF
>TRBV7-9|TRBD1|.|TRBJ1-3
TGTGCCAGCAGCTACGGACAGGGTTCAGGAAACACCATATATTTT
CASSYGQGSGNTIYF
>TRBV28|TRBD1|.|TRBJ1-6
TGTGCCAGCAGTCGAACCGGGACAGGGAATTTTCCACCCCTCCACTTT
CASSRTGTGNFPPLHF
>TRBV10-2|TRBD1|.|TRBJ2-5
TGCGCCAGCAGAGCCGGGACAGCATTTCAAGAGATCCAGTACTTC
CASRAGTAFQEIQYF
>TRBV12-3/TRBV12-4|.|.|TRBJ2-7
TGTGCCAGCAGTTTGGGCGACGGGATCGAGCAGTACTTC
CASSLGDGIEQYF
>TRBV20-1|.|.|TRBJ2-7
TGCAGTGCTAGTAGAATTCTAGGGAGCTCCTACGAGCAGTACTTC
CSASRILGSSYEQYF
>TRBV5-1|.|.|TRBJ2-1
TGCGCCAGCAGCTTGGCCTTGGGGGGGCAGAATGAGCAGTTCTTC
CASSLALGGQNEQFF
>TRBV10-3|.|.|TRBJ1-2
TGTGCCATCAGTGTTCGACCCCGGGATGGCTACACCTTC
CAISVRPRDGYTF
>TRBV5-4|TRBD2|.|TRBJ2-3
TGTGCCAGCAGCTCGCTGGGACTAGCGGGACCAGATACGCAGTATTTT
CASSSLGLAGPDTQYF